The rows below give T cell receptor beta chains drawn from one sample of a study of shared clonotypes between healthy human individuals. The table came from immunoSEQ multiplex PCR; TCRdb's copy has only in-frame clones and leaves some out. The top ten clones hold 10% to 15% of a sample with 450,000 to 600,000 clones, 60% to 85% of them seen once. Specimen: PBMCs. The receptors stem from a woman aged 40 to 50 in good health. Some clones in this sample may be carry-over from other donors' samples. The CDR3 runs from the conserved cysteine through the conserved F or W. A D gene is named only where the DNA matches it firmly. Only some rows state a clone size, as once, few, many or a class for expanded clones.

J gene	clone size	V gene	D gene	CDR3 DNA	CDR3 protein
TRBJ2-3	NA	TRBV5-1	NA	TGCGCCAGCAGCTCCGTCCCCACAGATACGCAGTATTTT	CASSSVPTDTQYF
TRBJ1-2	NA	TRBV19	NA	TGTGCCAGTACCGGGGGACCCGACTATGGCTACACCTTC	CASTGGPDYGYTF
TRBJ1-2	NA	TRBV7-9	NA	TGTGCCAGCAGCTTAGGCGCAGGGGCGGACTATGGCTACACCTTC	CASSLGAGADYGYTF
TRBJ2-2	few	TRBV9	TRBD2	TGTGCCAGCAGCCCCCGGGGGGGGTACACCGGGGAGCTGTTTTTT	CASSPRGGYTGELFF
TRBJ1-1	few	TRBV18	NA	TGTGCCAGCTCACCAGGGACGGCGAACACTGAAGCTTTCTTT	CASSPGTANTEAFF
TRBJ2-7	NA	TRBV28	NA	TGTGCCAGCAGTTTAACCTACGAGCAGTACTTC	CASSLTYEQYF
TRBJ1-2	NA	TRBV9	TRBD1	TGTGCCAGCAGGGGCGACAGGGATCATGGCTACACCTTC	CASRGDRDHGYTF
TRBJ2-7	NA	TRBV11-3	NA	TGTGCCAGCAGCTTTCGCCAGGAGTACGAGCAGTACTTC	CASSFRQEYEQYF
TRBJ1-1	few	TRBV18	TRBD1	TGTGCCAGCTCACCTGACAGGGGCAACACTGAAGCTTTCTTT	CASSPDRGNTEAFF
TRBJ2-1	few	TRBV5-5	NA	TGTGCCAGCAGCCTGGCAGGGCTACCGAACAATGAGCAGTTCTTC	CASSLAGLPNNEQFF
TRBJ1-2	few	TRBV6-7	NA	TGTGCCAGCAGTTACTCGACCGGGTGGCTGTACGGCTACACCTTC	CASSYSTGWLYGYTF
TRBJ2-3	many	TRBV6-5	TRBD2	TGTGCCAGCAGTTACACCCCTAGCGGGAGCACAGATACGCAGTATTTT	CASSYTPSGSTDTQYF
TRBJ2-1	NA	TRBV28	NA	TGTGCCAGCAGTTTTTTCCATGAGCAGTTCTTC	CASSFFHEQFF
TRBJ2-5	NA	TRBV9	TRBD1	TGTGCCAGCAGCGTGGACAGGGGAGAGACCCAGTACTTC	CASSVDRGETQYF
TRBJ2-3	NA	TRBV5-1	TRBD2	TGCGCCAGCAGCCCCCTAGCGGGGAACACAGATACGCAGTATTTT	CASSPLAGNTDTQYF
TRBJ1-1	NA	TRBV7-2	TRBD1	TGTGCCAGCAGCCTTACAGGGGGCGCGCCTGAAGCTTTCTTT	CASSLTGGAPEAFF
TRBJ2-7	NA	TRBV4-1	TRBD1	TGCGCCAGCAGCCCTGGGACAGTCACCTACGAGCAGTACTTC	CASSPGTVTYEQYF
TRBJ1-3	NA	TRBV30	NA	TGTGCCTGGAGTGCAGGGTCGGACACCATATATTTT	CAWSAGSDTIYF
TRBJ1-4	NA	TRBV18	TRBD1	TGTGCCAGCTCACCGCCAGGGACAGGACTATATGAAAAACTGTTTTTT	CASSPPGTGLYEKLFF
TRBJ2-5	once	TRBV11-1	NA	TGTGCCAGCAGCTTACCAGACCAAGAGACCCAGTACTTC	CASSLPDQETQYF
TRBJ2-2	NA	TRBV5-4	NA	TGTGCCAGCAGCTTGCCAGATAACACCGGGGAGCTGTTTTTT	CASSLPDNTGELFF
TRBJ2-5	NA	TRBV11-2	TRBD2	TGTGCCAGCAGCTTAGGTGTTAGCGGGAGGTCGGAGACCCAGTACTTC	CASSLGVSGRSETQYF
TRBJ2-2	NA	TRBV5-5	NA	TGTGCCAGCAGACACTTCGGAACCGGGGAGCTGTTTTTT	CASRHFGTGELFF
TRBJ2-2	NA	TRBV6-6	NA	TGTGCCAGCAGTTGGGGTATCACGAACACCGGGGAGCTGTTTTTT	CASSWGITNTGELFF
TRBJ1-2	NA	TRBV19	NA	TGTGCCAGTACTCCGGGACACGGTTATGGCTACACCTTC	CASTPGHGYGYTF